The present entry profiles one T cell receptor (beta chain) with its context. The CDR3 covers 17 residues. Trimming removed 7 bases from V and 1 base from J, with 22 bases in between. Germline CDR1 and CDR2: LNHDA and SQIVND (reference sequence). As handled by the study authors: Amplification of reference gene primers provided the estimated nucleated cell counts. Data came from immunoSEQ multiplex PCR; TCRdb stores just in-frame clones and leaves some out. The V and J calls and the clone size are those of that table, but D and trimming were determined from the DNA. This table holds about 160,000 clones, about 86% found once. This specimen belongs to a study of blood T cell repertoires in COVID-19. Overall study: The samples span acute and convalescent COVID-19 from the United States, Italy and Spain.

The specimen was peripheral blood. The clonotype was recovered from a man in his 70s with acute or convalescent COVID-19. The rearrangement joins TRBV19 to TRBJ1-1, with D possibly matching TRBD1 (6 bases). The chain's CDR3 is CASKSQQAAGANTEAFF. The CDR3 region has the DNA TGTGCCAGTAAGTCCCAACAGGCCGCGGGGGCGAACACTGAAGCTTTCTTT.